The rows below give T cell receptor beta chains drawn from one sample of a study of shared clonotypes between healthy human individuals. Libraries were prepared by immunoSEQ multiplex PCR; TCRdb keeps only in-frame clonotypes and omits some of them. Of about 560,000 clones listed, around 78% are singletons. Material for sequencing was PBMCs. The source is a woman aged 40 to 50 in good health. Some clones in this sample may be carry-over from other donors' samples. CDR3s include the opening cysteine and the closing phenylalanine or tryptophan. D genes are given only for firm matches. A clone size is listed for some rows: how often the clone was seen (once, few, many), or a class if it is expanded.

V gene: TRBV6-1; D gene: -; J gene: TRBJ1-5; clone size: -; CDR3 DNA: TGTGCCAGCAGTGAACTGTGGGATAGCAATCAGCCCCAGCATTTT; CDR3 protein: CASSELWDSNQPQHF
V gene: TRBV4-1; D gene: TRBD2; J gene: TRBJ2-1; clone size: -; CDR3 DNA: TGCGCCAGCAGCCGAACTAGCGGGAGGATGAATGAGCAGTTCTTC; CDR3 protein: CASSRTSGRMNEQFF
V gene: TRBV7-7; D gene: TRBD2; J gene: TRBJ2-5; clone size: few; CDR3 DNA: TGTGCTAGCAGCCCAGGAAGGTCGGTGGGGGGGGAGACCCAGTACTTC; CDR3 protein: CASSPGRSVGGETQYF
V gene: TRBV10-2; D gene: -; J gene: TRBJ2-1; clone size: -; CDR3 DNA: TGCGCCAGCAGTCCCTCAGTGGCCTACAATGAGCAGTTCTTC; CDR3 protein: CASSPSVAYNEQFF
V gene: TRBV5-1; D gene: TRBD2; J gene: TRBJ2-5; clone size: -; CDR3 DNA: TGCGCCAGCAGCTCCCTTAGCGGGAGTGAAGAGACCCAGTACTTC; CDR3 protein: CASSSLSGSEETQYF
V gene: TRBV28; D gene: -; J gene: TRBJ1-2; clone size: few; CDR3 DNA: TGTGCCAGCAGTATCAACACAGTAAACTATGGCTACACCTTC; CDR3 protein: CASSINTVNYGYTF
V gene: TRBV6-4; D gene: -; J gene: TRBJ1-1; clone size: -; CDR3 DNA: TGTGCCAGCAGTGATCAGGCGAACACTGAAGCTTTCTTT; CDR3 protein: CASSDQANTEAFF
V gene: TRBV5-4; D gene: -; J gene: TRBJ1-5; clone size: -; CDR3 DNA: TGTGCCAGCAGCTTGGAGGGGGGCCACCAGCCCCAGCATTTT; CDR3 protein: CASSLEGGHQPQHF
V gene: TRBV30; D gene: TRBD2; J gene: TRBJ2-7; clone size: -; CDR3 DNA: TGTGCCTGGGGGGGGGTTAGATCCTACGAGCAGTACTTC; CDR3 protein: CAWGGVRSYEQYF
V gene: TRBV5-1; D gene: -; J gene: TRBJ2-7; clone size: -; CDR3 DNA: TGCGCCAGCAGCTTGGAATTCACCACCTACGAGCAGTACTTC; CDR3 protein: CASSLEFTTYEQYF
V gene: TRBV7-9; D gene: -; J gene: TRBJ1-2; clone size: -; CDR3 DNA: TGTGCCAGCAGCTTAGAGGTCTATGGCTACACCTTC; CDR3 protein: CASSLEVYGYTF
V gene: TRBV5-6; D gene: -; J gene: TRBJ2-2; clone size: -; CDR3 DNA: TGTGCCAGCAGGGGCGGAACGGGCACCGGGGAGCTGTTTTTT; CDR3 protein: CASRGGTGTGELFF
V gene: TRBV5-1; D gene: -; J gene: TRBJ1-5; clone size: -; CDR3 DNA: TGCGCCAGCAGCTTGGAAGGAGGGGATCAGCCCCAGCATTTT; CDR3 protein: CASSLEGGDQPQHF
V gene: TRBV30; D gene: TRBD1; J gene: TRBJ2-7; clone size: -; CDR3 DNA: TGTGCCTGGGCCGGGACAGGGTTTTACGAGCAGTACTTC; CDR3 protein: CAWAGTGFYEQYF
V gene: TRBV6-5; D gene: TRBD1; J gene: TRBJ2-7; clone size: once; CDR3 DNA: TGTGCCAGCAGTTACGGTGGACAGGCTCGCCTTGGCGAGCAGTACTTC; CDR3 protein: CASSYGGQARLGEQYF
V gene: TRBV5-4; D gene: TRBD2; J gene: TRBJ2-7; clone size: -; CDR3 DNA: TGTGCCAGCAGCTTGGGGACTAGCGGGAGGGGCGAGCAGTACTTC; CDR3 protein: CASSLGTSGRGEQYF
V gene: TRBV18; D gene: -; J gene: TRBJ2-7; clone size: -; CDR3 DNA: TGTGCCAGCTCACCATTAGAAGCGGATACCTACGAGCAGTACTTC; CDR3 protein: CASSPLEADTYEQYF
V gene: TRBV10-1; D gene: -; J gene: TRBJ2-7; clone size: -; CDR3 DNA: TGCGCCAGCAGTCCCTCGGGGGAGTGGGGTGAGCAGTACTTC; CDR3 protein: CASSPSGEWGEQYF
V gene: TRBV7-6; D gene: TRBD2; J gene: TRBJ2-1; clone size: once; CDR3 DNA: TGTGCCAGCAGCATCGGCCGGGGACTAGCGGGACAAAGCTCCTACAATGAGCAGTTCTTC; CDR3 protein: CASSIGRGLAGQSSYNEQFF
V gene: TRBV7-9; D gene: -; J gene: TRBJ2-1; clone size: few; CDR3 DNA: TGTGCCAGCAGGCGAGACACGGACGATGAGCAGTTCTTC; CDR3 protein: CASRRDTDDEQFF